One sample yielded the 3 T cell receptor beta chains listed below, sequenced in a study of siplizumab effects on memory and regulatory T cells. TCRdb's copy holds only in-frame clones and misses some; the assay was immunoSEQ multiplex PCR. This sample yields approximately 100,000 clones, of which approximately 91% are seen a single time; around 12% belongs to the top ten. Sequenced material: non-Treg CD4+ T cells sorted from blood. All receptors derive from a human donor in good health.

The chain is built from TRBV4-1 and TRBJ2-1; 7 nucleotides agree with TRBD1. Germline CDR1 reads MGHRA; CDR2 reads YSYEKL. Germline trimming cut 3 bases from V and 7 bases from J; bases unmatched to any gene: 12. CDR3 length: 16 amino acids. For the CDR3, the DNA is TGCGCCAGCAGCCACCAGGACAGGTCGGGAACGAATGAGCAGTTCTTC. Translated, it gives CASSHQDRSGTNEQFF.

The sample holds one count of this clone. The V and J genes are TRBV4-1 and TRBJ2-2; D unresolved. The CDR3 extends over 14 amino acids. CDR1 MGHRA and CDR2 YSYEKL come from the germline V gene. Trimming took off 2 bases at V and 4 bases at J, with 8 bases between the two ends. The CDR3 DNA reads TGCGCCAGCAGCCAACGCCCCACCACCGGGGAGCTGTTTTTT. Amino acid sequence: CASSQRPTTGELFF.

The V and J genes are TRBV7-8 and TRBJ2-1, with D tentatively TRBD1 or TRBD2 (5 bases each). The CDR3 length is 12 residues. V was shortened by 1 base and J by 9 bases, with 7 bases between the two germline ends. CDR1 and CDR2 from the germline V gene are SGHVS and FQNEAQ. CDR3 residues: CASSLERGEQFF. Here the CDR3 DNA reads TGTGCCAGCAGCTTAGAGAGGGGTGAGCAGTTCTTC.